This TCR beta chain was found in a study of blood T cell repertoires in COVID-19 (dated by TCRdb to about 2020). Some background on the complete study: Collaborator samples came from the United States, Italy and Spain and covered acute and convalescent phases of COVID-19. The prospective study material was composed of cDNA or gDNA derived from T cells, B-cell-depleted T cells, or PBMCs. Subjects who had been exposed to COVID-19, were actively infected with it, or had recovered from it provided the deeply sampled blood TCRbeta repertoires that made up the dataset. The sample metadata nearly always contained a de-identified subject ID, COVID-19 status, age in years and sex. A freely available public database, intended as a resource for researchers studying the immune response to SARS-CoV-2, is where the repertoires were released. Where available, HLA class I and class II types were taken from metadata supplied by the sample provider and were not determined by assay-based typing. Samples came from the ongoing ImmuneRACE study (first 160 participants) plus 1,254 subjects from 6 global collaborators. Study-wide findings and limitations: The amount of clinical and demographic metadata varied by source and participant and was provided uncurated.

TCRbeta CDR3 regions were amplified from genomic DNA by means of the immunoSEQ Assay, a bias-controlled multiplex PCR. The authors' pipeline ran thus. Nucleated cell counts per sample were estimated from amplification of reference gene primers within the assay. Sequence reads were collapsed and filtered to measure the absolute abundance of every unique TCRbeta CDR3 rearrangement. For each sample, productive Simpson clonality was calculated by taking the square root of Simpson's diversity index across productive rearrangements. TCRdb mirrors the immuneACCESS table, restricted to in-frame sequences. Some clones are absent from its copies; in checked studies, under half trace to an unresolved V gene, and the reason for the others is unknown. The V and J calls and clone size come from that table; D and trimming were worked out from the DNA. The table for this sample lists a few hundred thousand clones; around 83% of them were counted only once. Clones ranked in the top ten supply roughly 1.1% of the sample.

Collaborating institutions collected whole blood in K2EDTA tubes following their own protocols. Collaborator samples were shipped for TCRbeta analysis as frozen whole blood, isolated PBMCs, or DNA extracted from either sample type. This clone appeared once. What antigen it recognizes has not been identified. The input lacks base qualities; no much larger clone sits a single base away. The junction shows trimming of 3 bases on V and 8 bases on J, and the gene matches do not reach 11 bases of it. CDR1 and CDR2, looked up from the germline V gene (reference sequence), are LNHDA and SQIVND. From its cysteine to its phenylalanine, the CDR3 spans 16 amino acids. The kept DNA is CDR3 alone, 48 bases in frame from the first base.

Recombination joined TRBV19 with TRBJ2-1, with 9 central nucleotides matching TRBD2. The sequencing input was peripheral blood. The receptor comes from a woman aged 45-59 years with acute or convalescent COVID-19. The bases are TGTGCCAGTAGTATCTTAACAGCGGGAGGTCGGGATGAGCAGTTCTTC. This encodes CASSILTAGGRDEQFF.